A single sample gave rise to the 11 T cell receptor beta chains below, sequenced in a study of chemoradiotherapy in HPV16-positive cancers (dated by TCRdb to between 2021 and 2024). The library was built by means of the immunoSEQ multiplex PCR assay. The table comes from immuneACCESS by way of TCRdb, which keeps in-frame sequences with V and J called. Part of the clones is missing from these tables; in studies checked, under half for an unresolved V gene and the rest for unknown reasons. Present in this sample are 29,000 or so clones, about 90% of which were seen just once. Roughly 21% of the sample is held by the ten biggest clonotypes. The sample here was blood, taken from a patient who underwent chemoradiotherapy. Source of these receptors: a human donor with HPV-associated anogenital cancer.

CDR3 bases: TGTGCCAGCAGCTTAGCCGGCGAAGCCAAGCACATTCAGTACTTC. Translating gives CASSLAGEAKHIQYF. The chain carries TRBV7-2 and TRBJ2-4; D gene unclear. From germline, CDR1 is SGHTA and CDR2 FQGNSA. V was trimmed by 0 bases and J by 8 bases, leaving 14 bases between them. The length of the CDR3 is 15 residues.

The V gene is TRBV4-1, the J gene TRBJ2-2, with 15 positions matching TRBD2. The length of the CDR3 is 18 residues. The germline V gene has CDR1 MGHRA and CDR2 YSYEKL. J was trimmed by 4 bases and V by 4 bases; bases with no gene match: 7. The CDR3 region is CASSRGLAGGWGTGELFF. The CDR3 DNA is TGCGCCAGCAGCCGGGGACTAGCGGGAGGCTGGGGCACCGGGGAGCTGTTTTTT.

The V and J genes are TRBV6-5 and TRBJ1-5; the D gene is possibly TRBD1 (6 bases). With 6 bases removed from V and 0 bases from J, the gap between germline ends came to 12 bases. The germline V gene has CDR1 MNHEY and CDR2 SVGAGI. The CDR3 is 15 residues long. The DNA of the CDR3 is TGTGCCAGCAGCCGGGGACAAACTAGCAATCAGCCCCAGCATTTT. Its translation: CASSRGQTSNQPQHF.

The chain has TRBV28 and TRBJ1-2, with D possibly matching TRBD1 (5 bases). The CDR3 totals 15 residues. Germline lookup yields CDR1 MDHEN and CDR2 SYDVKM. V lost 3 bases to trimming and J lost 5 bases, with 16 bases between them. The CDR3 protein is CASSFYRTPLYGYTF. The CDR3 DNA follows: TGTGCCAGCAGTTTCTACCGGACACCTCTATATGGCTACACCTTC.

The J gene is TRBJ2-5, the V gene TRBV18, with TRBD1 identical over 10 bases. V lost 4 bases and J lost 4; bases outside the gene matches: 6. The CDR3 is made up of 15 amino acids. Germline CDR1 is KGHSH and CDR2 is LQKENI. The CDR3 coding sequence is TGTGCCAGCTCACGATCCGGGACAGGGGTAGAGACCCAGTACTTC. Protein product: CASSRSGTGVETQYF.

V is TRBV7-2 and J is TRBJ2-5; 10 nucleotides line up with TRBD2. Germline loops: CDR1 SGHTA, CDR2 FQGNSA. J gave up 4 bases and V 0 bases, and 8 bases lay outside the gene matches. There are 17 residues in the CDR3. CDR3 coding DNA: TGTGCCAGCAGCTTAGCTAGGACTAGCGGAGTCGGAGAGACCCAGTACTTC. This translates into CASSLARTSGVGETQYF.

The chain links TRBV6-5 to TRBJ1-2; D remains unclear. Germline V lookup: CDR1 MNHEY, CDR2 SVGAGI. Trimming left V 1 base short and J 6 bases short, with 6 bases between. The CDR3 spans 12 residues. CDR3 in DNA: TGTGCCAGCAGTTACTTTGGGGATGGCTACACCTTC. It is translated as CASSYFGDGYTF.

This clone was seen a single time. CDR3 nucleotides: TGTGCCAGCCTGGAGAGAATGAACACTGAAGCTTTCTTT. This translates into CASLERMNTEAFF. The chain recombines TRBV2 with TRBJ1-1; D unclear. The length of the CDR3 is 13 residues. Germline V gene data show CDR1 as SNHLY and CDR2 as FYNNEI. The V gene lost 8 bases and the J gene lost 0 bases, with 10 bases spanning the gap.

The chain joins TRBV30 to TRBJ1-3; possible D gene TRBD1, 5 bases. There are 14 residues in the CDR3. Germline loops: CDR1 GTSNPN, CDR2 SVGIG (reference sequence). V shed 2 bases and J shed 3 bases, with 11 bases lying between them. CDR3 in DNA: TGTGCCTGGAGTTCAGGGATCGGTGGAAACACCATATATTTT. Encoded protein: CAWSSGIGGNTIYF.

V usage is TRBV30 and J usage is TRBJ1-5, with TRBD1 as a possible D gene (5 bases). The germline CDR1 and CDR2 sequences are GTSNPN and SVGIG (reference sequence). V was shortened by 2 bases and J by 2 bases, with 10 bases between the two germline ends. The CDR3 runs to 14 residues. The CDR3 spells CAWSSGLGNQPQHF. CDR3 nucleotides: TGTGCCTGGAGTTCAGGGTTGGGCAATCAGCCCCAGCATTTT.

The CDR3 loop is CASSLVVGAQYTEAFF. CDR3 DNA: TGTGCCAGCAGCTTGGTGGTGGGGGCGCAGTACACTGAAGCTTTCTTT. The chain is built from TRBV5-6 and TRBJ1-1; the D gene is possibly TRBD1 (6 bases). V was clipped by 0 bases and J by 3 bases, with 15 bases between them. Germline lookup yields CDR1 SGHDT and CDR2 YYEEEE. CDR3 size: 16 residues.